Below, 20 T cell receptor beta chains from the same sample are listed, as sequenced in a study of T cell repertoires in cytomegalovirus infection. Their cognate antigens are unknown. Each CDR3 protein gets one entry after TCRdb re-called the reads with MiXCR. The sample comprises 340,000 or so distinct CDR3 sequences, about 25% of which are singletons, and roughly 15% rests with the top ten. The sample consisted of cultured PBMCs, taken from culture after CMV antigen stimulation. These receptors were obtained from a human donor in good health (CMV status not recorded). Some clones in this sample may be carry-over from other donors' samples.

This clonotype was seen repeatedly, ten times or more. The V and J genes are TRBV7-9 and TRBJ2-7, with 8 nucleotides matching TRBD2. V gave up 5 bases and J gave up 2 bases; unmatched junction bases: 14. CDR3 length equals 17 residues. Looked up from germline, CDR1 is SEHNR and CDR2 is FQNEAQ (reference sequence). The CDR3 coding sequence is TGTGCCAGCAGCGGAGGGCACACGGGACTAGTAGCCTACGAGCAGTACGTC. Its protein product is CASSGGHTGLVAYEQYV.

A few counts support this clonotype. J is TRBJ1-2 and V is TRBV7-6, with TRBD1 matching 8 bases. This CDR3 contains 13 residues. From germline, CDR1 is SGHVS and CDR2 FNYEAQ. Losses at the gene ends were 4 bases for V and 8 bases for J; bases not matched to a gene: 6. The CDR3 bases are TGTGCCAGCAGCTCATCAGGGGGCGCGGGCTACACCTTC. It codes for CASSSSGGAGYTF.

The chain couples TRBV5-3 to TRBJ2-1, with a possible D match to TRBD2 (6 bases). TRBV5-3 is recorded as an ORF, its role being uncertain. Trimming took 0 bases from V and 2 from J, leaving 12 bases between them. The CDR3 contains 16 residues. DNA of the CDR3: TGTGCCAGAAGCTTGGATATAGTAGCGGCCTACAATGAGCAGTTCTTC. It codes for CARSLDIVAAYNEQFF.

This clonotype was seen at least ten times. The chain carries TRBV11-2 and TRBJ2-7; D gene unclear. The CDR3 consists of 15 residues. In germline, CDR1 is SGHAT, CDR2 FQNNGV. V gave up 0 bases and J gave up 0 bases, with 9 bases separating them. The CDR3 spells CASSLDHGSSYEQYF. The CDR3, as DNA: TGTGCCAGCAGCTTAGATCACGGCAGCTCCTACGAGCAGTACTTC.

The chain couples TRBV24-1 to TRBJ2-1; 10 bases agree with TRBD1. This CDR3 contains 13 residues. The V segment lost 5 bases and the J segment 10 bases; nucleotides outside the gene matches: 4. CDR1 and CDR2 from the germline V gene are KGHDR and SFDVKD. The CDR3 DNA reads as TGTGCCACCAGTGGGGACAGGGGCTGGGAGCAGTTCTTC. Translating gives CATSGDRGWEQFF.

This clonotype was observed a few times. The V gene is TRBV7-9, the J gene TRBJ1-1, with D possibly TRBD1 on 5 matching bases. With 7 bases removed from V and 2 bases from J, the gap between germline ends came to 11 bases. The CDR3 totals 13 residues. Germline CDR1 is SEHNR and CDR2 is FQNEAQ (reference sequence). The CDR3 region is CASNRQGNTEAFF. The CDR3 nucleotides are TGTGCCAGCAACCGTCAGGGAAACACTGAAGCTTTCTTT.

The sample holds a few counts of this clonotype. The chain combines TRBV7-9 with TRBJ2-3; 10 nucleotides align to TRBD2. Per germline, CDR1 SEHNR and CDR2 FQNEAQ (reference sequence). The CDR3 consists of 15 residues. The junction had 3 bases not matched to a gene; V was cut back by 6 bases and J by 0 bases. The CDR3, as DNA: TGTGCCAGCAGGATGACTAGCGGGAGCACAGATACGCAGTATTTT. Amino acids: CASRMTSGSTDTQYF.

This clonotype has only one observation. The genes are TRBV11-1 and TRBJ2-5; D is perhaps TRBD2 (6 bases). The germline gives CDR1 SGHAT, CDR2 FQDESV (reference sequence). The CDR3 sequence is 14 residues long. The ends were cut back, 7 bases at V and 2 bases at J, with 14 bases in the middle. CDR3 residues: CASTPAGLQETQYF. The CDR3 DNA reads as TGTGCCAGCACCCCAGCGGGCCTACAAGAGACCCAGTACTTC.

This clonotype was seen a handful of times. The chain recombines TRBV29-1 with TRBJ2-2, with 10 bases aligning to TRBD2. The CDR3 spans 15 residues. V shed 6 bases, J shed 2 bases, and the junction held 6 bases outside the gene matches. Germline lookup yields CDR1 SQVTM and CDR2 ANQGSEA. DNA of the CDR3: TGCAGCGTGGGGAGGACTAGCGGAAACACCGGGGAGCTGTTTTTT. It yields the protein CSVGRTSGNTGELFF.

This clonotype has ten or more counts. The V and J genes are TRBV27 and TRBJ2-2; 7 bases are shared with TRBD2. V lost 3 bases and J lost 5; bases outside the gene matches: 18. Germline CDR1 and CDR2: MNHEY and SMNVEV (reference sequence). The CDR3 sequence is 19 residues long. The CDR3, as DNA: TGTGCCAGCAGTTTGTCATCCGGACTAGGCCTTTGGGGAACCGGGGAGCTGTTTTTT. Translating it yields CASSLSSGLGLWGTGELFF.

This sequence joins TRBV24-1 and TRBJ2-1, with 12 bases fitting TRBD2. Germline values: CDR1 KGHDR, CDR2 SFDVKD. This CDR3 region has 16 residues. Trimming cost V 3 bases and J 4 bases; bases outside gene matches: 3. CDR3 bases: TGTGCCACCAGTGATGCTAGCGGGAGGGCATACAATGAGCAGTTCTTC. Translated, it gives CATSDASGRAYNEQFF.

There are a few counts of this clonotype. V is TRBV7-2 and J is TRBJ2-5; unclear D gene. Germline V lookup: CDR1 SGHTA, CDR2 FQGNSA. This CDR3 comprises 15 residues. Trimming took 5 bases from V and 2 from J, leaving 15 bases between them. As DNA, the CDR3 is TGTGCCAGCAGCGCCGATGGGCGCTCACAAGAGACCCAGTACTTC. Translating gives CASSADGRSQETQYF.

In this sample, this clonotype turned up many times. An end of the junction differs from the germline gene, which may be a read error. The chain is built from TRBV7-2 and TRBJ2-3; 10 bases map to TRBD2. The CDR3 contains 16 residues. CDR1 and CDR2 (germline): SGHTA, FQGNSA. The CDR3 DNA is TGTGCCAGCAGCACCAGGGCTAGCGGGAGCATAGATACGCAGTATTTT. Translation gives CASSTRASGSIDTQYF.

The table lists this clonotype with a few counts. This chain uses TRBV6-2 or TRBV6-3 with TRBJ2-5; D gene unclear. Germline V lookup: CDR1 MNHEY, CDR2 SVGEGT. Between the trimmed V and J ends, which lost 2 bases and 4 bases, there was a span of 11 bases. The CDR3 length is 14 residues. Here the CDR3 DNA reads TGTGCCAGCAGTTACCTCTGGTTTACAGAGACCCAGTACTTC. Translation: CASSYLWFTETQYF.

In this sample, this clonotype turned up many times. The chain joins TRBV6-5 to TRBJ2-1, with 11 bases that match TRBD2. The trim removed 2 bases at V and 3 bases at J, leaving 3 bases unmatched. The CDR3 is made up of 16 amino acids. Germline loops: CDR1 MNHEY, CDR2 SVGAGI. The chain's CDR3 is CASSYRTSGFYNEQFF. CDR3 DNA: TGTGCCAGCAGTTACCGGACTAGCGGGTTCTACAATGAGCAGTTCTTC.

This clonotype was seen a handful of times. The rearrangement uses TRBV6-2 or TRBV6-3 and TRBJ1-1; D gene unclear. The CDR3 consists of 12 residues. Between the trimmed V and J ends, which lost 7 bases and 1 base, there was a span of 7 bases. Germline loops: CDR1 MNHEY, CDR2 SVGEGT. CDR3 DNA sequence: TGTGCCAGCACCGCCGGGAACACTGAAGCTTTCTTT. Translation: CASTAGNTEAFF.

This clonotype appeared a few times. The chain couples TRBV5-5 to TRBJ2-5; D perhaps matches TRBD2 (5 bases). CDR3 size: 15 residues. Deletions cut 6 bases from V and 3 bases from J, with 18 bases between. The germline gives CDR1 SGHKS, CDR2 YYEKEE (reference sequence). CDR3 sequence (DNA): TGTGCCAGCACTTTTCGGCTAGCTCTTGAAGAGACCCAGTACTTC. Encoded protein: CASTFRLALEETQYF.

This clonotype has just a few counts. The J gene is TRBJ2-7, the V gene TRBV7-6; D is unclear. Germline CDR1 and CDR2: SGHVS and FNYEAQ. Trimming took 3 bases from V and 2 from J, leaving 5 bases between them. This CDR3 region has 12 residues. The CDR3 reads CASSFGPYEQYV. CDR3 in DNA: TGTGCCAGCAGCTTCGGCCCCTACGAGCAGTACGTC.

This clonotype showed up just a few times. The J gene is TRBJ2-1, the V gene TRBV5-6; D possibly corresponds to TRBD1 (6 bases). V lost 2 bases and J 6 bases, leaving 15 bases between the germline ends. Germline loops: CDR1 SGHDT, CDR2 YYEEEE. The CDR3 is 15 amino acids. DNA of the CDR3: TGTGCCAGCAGCTTAGGGGACGGACAGATCAATGAGCAGTTCTTC. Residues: CASSLGDGQINEQFF. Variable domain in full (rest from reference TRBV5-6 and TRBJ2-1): DAGVTQSPTHLIKTRGQQVTLRCSPKSGHDTVSWYQQALGQGPQFIFQYYEEEERQRGNFPDRFSGHQFPNYSSELNVNALLLGDSALYLCASSLGDGQINEQFFGPGTRLTVL.

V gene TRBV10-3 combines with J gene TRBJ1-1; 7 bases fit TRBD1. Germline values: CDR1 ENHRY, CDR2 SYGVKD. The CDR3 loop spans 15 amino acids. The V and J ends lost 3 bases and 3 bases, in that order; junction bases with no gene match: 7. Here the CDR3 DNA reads TGTGCCATCAGTGACCTGACAGGGTCGGACACTGAAGCTTTCTTT. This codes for CAISDLTGSDTEAFF.